The 20 T cell receptor beta chains presented below share a single source sample, sequenced in a study of blood T cells in healthy people across ages. It was with a sample-barcoded 5' primer and a J-beta primer mix that a second PCR of about 6 to 12 cycles was run. Each CDR3 protein is one row after TCRdb ran MiXCR on the 5' RACE reads. The profile shows under 950,000 distinct CDR3 sequences, about a fifth of them singletons. The specimen sequenced was blood. These receptors were collected from a man between 65 and 79 years old in good health.

This clonotype has a handful of counts. The junction departs from germline at one end; a sequencing error may be responsible. This rearrangement joins TRBV6-2 or TRBV6-3 to TRBJ1-4, with no clear D. Germline loops: CDR1 MNHEY, CDR2 SVGEGT. The CDR3 extends over 19 amino acids. CDR3 residues: CASSYSISGSRSTDEKLFF. The CDR3 DNA reads TGTGCCAGCAGTTACTCGATTTCCGGGTCCCGATCAACTGATGAAAAACTGTTTTTT.

This rearrangement joins TRBV3-1 to TRBJ1-4; no firm D call. CDR1 is LGHDT, CDR2 YNNKEL, per germline (reference sequence). V lost 3 bases, J lost 0 bases, and 14 bases lay in between. This CDR3 contains 17 residues. CDR3: CASSHHPAAATNEKLFF. CDR3 in DNA: TGTGCCAGCAGCCACCACCCGGCGGCCGCAACTAATGAAAAACTGTTTTTT.

This clonotype showed up just once. Lacking the conserved final phenylalanine or tryptophan, this CDR3 likely reflects a read error. The chain combines TRBV2 with TRBJ2-5; 10 bases are a match to TRBD1. The V segment lost 9 bases and the J segment 4 bases; nucleotides outside the gene matches: 2. CDR1 is SNHLY and CDR2 is FYNNEI in the germline V gene. The length of the CDR3 is 12 residues. The CDR3 loop reads CARGDRGETQYV. CDR3 coding DNA: TGTGCCAGGGGGGACAGGGGAGAGACCCAGTACGTC.

V is TRBV11-2 and J is TRBJ2-7, with D possibly TRBD2 on 6 matching bases. Germline V lookup: CDR1 SGHAT, CDR2 FQNNGV. The CDR3 covers 14 residues. Trimming removed 8 bases from V and 2 bases from J, with 16 bases in between. CDR3 DNA sequence: TGTGCCAGCGGGATAGGGACTTCTCCCTACGAGCAGTACGTC. It is translated as CASGIGTSPYEQYV.

This clonotype was seen a few times. The rearrangement uses TRBV3-1 and TRBJ2-4; 7 positions agree with TRBD2. Trimming removed 4 bases from V and 1 base from J; junction bases left unmatched: 4. The CDR3 spans 15 residues. Looked up from germline, CDR1 is LGHDT and CDR2 is YNNKEL (reference sequence). The CDR3 loop is CASSRGGRAKNIQYF. CDR3 DNA sequence: TGTGCCAGCAGCCGGGGAGGGCGGGCCAAAAACATTCAGTACTTC.

The CDR3 reads CASSLLTGTESEKLFF. CDR3 nucleotides: TGTGCCAGCTCACTACTAACCGGGACAGAAAGTGAAAAACTGTTTTTT. The rearrangement links TRBV18 to TRBJ1-4, with 7 bases that match TRBD1. The germline V gene encodes CDR1 KGHSH and CDR2 LQKENI. V dropped 4 bases and J dropped 7; count of bases not matched to a gene: 12. The CDR3 is 16 amino acids.

The chain joins TRBV29-1 to TRBJ2-1; D could derive from TRBD1 or TRBD2 (5 bases each). The V and J ends lost 3 bases and 0 bases respectively, with 21 bases between them. This CDR3 comprises 18 residues. In germline, CDR1 is SQVTM, CDR2 ANQGSEA. DNA for the CDR3: TGCAGCGTTGAGGCCCGTCCGGGGACCAAAATCTCCTACAATGAGCAGTTCTTC. This translates into CSVEARPGTKISYNEQFF.

This clonotype was seen only a few times. The chain recombines TRBV18 with TRBJ1-1; D might be TRBD1 (6 bases). Trimming cost V 2 bases and J 4 bases, with 11 bases left between them. This CDR3 contains 14 residues. Germline loops: CDR1 KGHSH, CDR2 LQKENI. CDR3 in amino acids: CASSPVQGGTEAFF. In nucleotides, the CDR3 is TGTGCCAGCTCACCAGTACAGGGAGGCACTGAAGCTTTCTTT.

In regard to this clonotype: A much larger clone is a single base away; this may be a read error. This chain uses TRBV12-3 or TRBV12-4 with TRBJ2-4; maybe TRBD1 (5 bases). This CDR3 comprises 13 residues. CDR3 nucleotides: TGTGCCAGCGGGGCACTTGCCAAAAGCATTCAGTACTTC. Protein sequence: CASGALAKSIQYF.

This clonotype was counted a few times. The J gene is TRBJ2-5, the V gene TRBV29-1; the D gene is possibly TRBD2 (6 bases). The CDR3 loop spans 13 amino acids. In germline, CDR1 is SQVTM, CDR2 ANQGSEA. CDR3 nucleotide sequence: TGCACCGTAGGGACTGCTATTATGGAGACCCAGTACTTC. Protein: CTVGTAIMETQYF.

This clonotype was picked up one time. The chain employs TRBV6-2 or TRBV6-3 and TRBJ2-1; 9 bases map to TRBD2. The germline gives CDR1 MNHEY, CDR2 SVGEGT. J gave up 4 bases and V 7 bases, and 5 bases lay outside the gene matches. The CDR3 has 14 amino acids. The CDR3 sequence is CASTRTSVYNEQFF. CDR3 DNA: TGTGCCAGCACTCGGACTAGCGTATACAATGAGCAGTTCTTC.

Here the CDR3 reads CASSTWGTGRNTGELFF. The CDR3 nucleotides are TGTGCCAGCAGCACCTGGGGGACAGGGAGGAACACCGGGGAGCTGTTTTTT. The chain combines TRBV21-1 with TRBJ2-2; the table's D call of TRBD1 was not tested on the DNA. TRBV21-1 is a pseudogene locus. This CDR3 is built from 17 residues.

J is TRBJ2-6 and V is TRBV21-1; TRBD2 is taken as the D call from the table, unchecked against the DNA. TRBV21-1 is a pseudogene segment. CDR3 length equals 19 residues. CDR3 coding DNA: TGTGCCAGCAGCAAAGAAGGTAGGGCAGCATCCTCTGGGGCCAACGTCCTGACTTTC. Protein product: CASSKEGRAASSGANVLTF.

The V gene is TRBV20-1, the J gene TRBJ1-1; perhaps TRBD1 as D (5 bases). From germline, CDR1 is DFQATT and CDR2 SNEGSKA (reference sequence). V was trimmed by 8 bases and J by 1 base, leaving 11 bases between them. This CDR3 spans 12 amino acids. The CDR3 sequence is CSPSGTNTEAFF. The CDR3 DNA follows: TGCAGTCCCTCCGGGACGAACACTGAAGCTTTCTTT.

This clonotype was counted between two and nine times. The J gene is TRBJ2-1, the V gene TRBV18; perhaps TRBD2 as D (7 bases). This CDR3 region has 13 residues. In germline, CDR1 is KGHSH, CDR2 LQKENI. Trimming cost V 10 bases and J 7 bases, with 17 bases left between them. The CDR3 region is CATRGSGNNEQFF. The CDR3 nucleotides read TGTGCCACCAGGGGCAGCGGGAATAATGAGCAGTTCTTC.

This clonotype was seen a single time. The chain uses TRBV12-3 or TRBV12-4 and TRBJ1-4, with D uncertain. Trimming cost V 6 bases and J 1 base, with 9 bases left between them. The CDR3 loop spans 14 amino acids. CDR3 sequence: CASRIRLTNEKLFF. For the CDR3, the DNA is TGTGCCAGCAGGATCAGACTAACTAATGAAAAACTGTTTTTT.

In its sample, this clonotype was seen a few times. The chain joins TRBV2 to TRBJ2-7; maybe TRBD2 (6 bases). The CDR3 covers 12 residues. CDR1 and CDR2 from the germline V gene are SNHLY and FYNNEI. With 6 bases removed from V and 5 bases from J, the gap between germline ends came to 11 bases. For the CDR3, the DNA is TGTGCCAGCAGGGTGGCGGGAAACGAGCAGTACTTC. It translates to CASRVAGNEQYF.

This clonotype was detected only a few times. CDR3 residues: CASSYRSGANVLTF. The DNA for the CDR3 is TGTGCCAGCAGCTACCGCTCTGGGGCCAACGTCCTGACTTTC. The chain joins TRBV14 to TRBJ2-6, with unresolved D. Germline assignment: CDR1 SGHDN and CDR2 FVKESK. V lost 5 bases and J lost 0, with 5 bases in between. The CDR3 sequence is 14 residues long.

This rearrangement joins TRBV7-9 to TRBJ1-1, with no clear D. V was shortened by 5 bases and J by 6 bases, with 10 bases between the two germline ends. The length of the CDR3 is 12 residues. The V gene's germline CDR1 is SEHNR and CDR2 FQNEAQ (reference sequence). The CDR3: CASSRMGPEAFF. DNA of the CDR3: TGTGCCAGCAGCCGAATGGGTCCTGAAGCTTTCTTT.

This chain uses TRBV28 with TRBJ2-7, with no clear D. V gave up 7 bases and J gave up 2 bases, with 18 bases separating them. The germline V gene has CDR1 MDHEN and CDR2 SYDVKM. The CDR3 length is 15 residues. The CDR3 reads CASTLGRTQTYEQYF. The CDR3 DNA reads as TGTGCCAGCACCCTCGGACGTACTCAAACCTACGAGCAGTACTTC. Supplemented by reference TRBV28 and TRBJ2-7, the full variable domain reads DVKVTQSSRYLVKRTGEKVFLECVQDMDHENMFWYRQDPGLGLRLIYFSYDVKMKEKGDIPEGYSVSREKKERFSLILESASTNQTSMYLCASTLGRTQTYEQYFGPGTRLTVT.